This entry features one TCR beta chain sequence. Its cognate antigen is unknown. These data come from a study of shared clonotypes between healthy human individuals. The germline V gene encodes CDR1 GTSNPN and CDR2 SVGIG (reference sequence). Trimming removed 5 bases from V and 5 bases from J, with 4 bases in between. This CDR3 has 10 amino acids. The study, taken as a whole, reports: Compared with clonotypes that all four donors shared, non-shared clonotypes had lower generation probabilities. With few donors, the genetic and exposure-history diversity represented was limited. The expectation was that sequencing depth would affect clonotype sharing among donors.

Produced via immunoSEQ multiplex PCR; TCRdb's table is partial and in-frame only. The table lists about 2.3 million clones, about 90% of them singletons, with 0.37% in the top ten. The sequenced sample was naive CD4+ T cells from PBMCs. Specified subset: CD45RA+ positively selected. This chain links TRBV30 with TRBJ2-1; D is unresolved. The origin of this receptor is a man aged 18 to 29 in good health. Some clones in this sample may be carry-over from other donors' samples. The DNA for the CDR3 is TGTGCCTGGGGAGACAATGAGCAGTTCTTC. It codes for CAWGDNEQFF.